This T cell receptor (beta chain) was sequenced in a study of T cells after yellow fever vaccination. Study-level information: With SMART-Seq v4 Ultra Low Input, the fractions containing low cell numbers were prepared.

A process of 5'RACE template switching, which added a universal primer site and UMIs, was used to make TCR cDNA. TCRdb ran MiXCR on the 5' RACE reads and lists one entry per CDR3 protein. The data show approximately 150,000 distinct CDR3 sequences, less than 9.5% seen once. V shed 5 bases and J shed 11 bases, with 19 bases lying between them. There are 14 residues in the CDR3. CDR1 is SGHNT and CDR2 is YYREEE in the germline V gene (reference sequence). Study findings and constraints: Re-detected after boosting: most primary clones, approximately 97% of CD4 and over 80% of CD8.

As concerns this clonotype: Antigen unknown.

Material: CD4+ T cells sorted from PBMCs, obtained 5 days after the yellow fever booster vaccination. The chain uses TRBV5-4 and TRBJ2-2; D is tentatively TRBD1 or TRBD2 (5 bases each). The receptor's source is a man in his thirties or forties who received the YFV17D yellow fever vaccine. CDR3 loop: CASRSVGDQVELFF. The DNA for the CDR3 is TGTGCCAGCAGGTCGGTTGGGGACCAGGTTGAGCTGTTTTTT.